This TCR beta chain came from a study of blood T cells in healthy people across ages. This CDR3 is 16 amino acids long. Trimming took 6 bases from V and 1 from J; bases not matched to a gene: 10. Germline-derived CDR1 and CDR2 are LGHNA and YNFKEQ. Then a second PCR, running roughly 7 to 11 cycles, was carried out with a sample-barcoded 5' primer and a J-beta primer mix. TCRdb re-derived calls from the 5' RACE reads in MiXCR, one entry per CDR3 protein. The sample lists about 1,400,000 distinct CDR3 sequences; around 39% were seen once. There are a few counts of this clonotype. The gene calls are TRBV4-2 and TRBJ2-5; 8 positions agree with TRBD2. Input material: blood. This clonotype originated in a woman aged 18-29 years in good health. The CDR3 sequence: CASSPGTRGVQETQYF. The CDR3 DNA reads TGTGCCAGCAGTCCGGGGACTAGAGGGGTCCAAGAGACCCAGTACTTC.